Listed here are 23 T cell receptor beta chains from one sample, sequenced in a study of blood T cells in healthy people across ages. A J-beta primer mix and a sample-barcoded 5' primer were used in a second PCR of roughly 6 to 12 cycles. TCRdb reprocessed the 5' RACE reads via MiXCR and lists one record per CDR3 protein. In the table there are about 1,800,000 distinct CDR3 sequences, approximately 28% of which are singletons. The sequenced material came from blood. These receptors were obtained from a woman under 40 in good health.

This chain joins TRBV20-1 and TRBJ1-6, with D possibly matching TRBD1 (5 bases). The CDR3 sequence is 14 residues long. CDR1 is DFQATT and CDR2 is SNEGSKA in the germline V gene (reference sequence). The V and J ends lost 3 bases and 7 bases respectively, with 13 bases between them. DNA of the CDR3: TGCAGTGCTAGGGGCTCGGGGGTGAATTCACCCCTCCACTTT. Amino acids: CSARGSGVNSPLHF.

Concerning this clonotype: One end of the junction varies from germline; a read error may be responsible. This chain joins TRBV5-4 and TRBJ2-6; weak D call: TRBD1 (6 bases). CDR1 is SGHNT and CDR2 is YYREEE in the germline V gene (reference sequence). There are 12 residues in the CDR3. The CDR3: CASSPGADVLTF. The CDR3 DNA reads TGTGCCAGCAGTCCAGGGGCCGACGTCCTGACTTTC.

This clonotype was observed a few times. The chain couples TRBV3-1 to TRBJ2-1; a possible D gene is TRBD2 (5 bases). The germline gives CDR1 LGHDT, CDR2 YNNKEL (reference sequence). The CDR3 runs 15 residues. Trimming cost V 1 base and J 10 bases, with 17 bases left between them. This CDR3 is CASSQVQRGGGEQFF. For the CDR3, the DNA is TGTGCCAGCAGCCAAGTTCAGCGCGGAGGAGGAGAGCAGTTCTTC.

The table lists this clonotype with a few counts. The V gene is TRBV9, the J gene TRBJ2-7; D may be TRBD1 (6 bases). The last part of the DNA fits TRBJ2-5 better; the J call may be wrong. Germline V gives CDR1 SGDLS, CDR2 YYNGEE. The CDR3 covers 15 residues. The CDR3 is CASSPGTLRRETQYF. Here the CDR3 DNA reads TGTGCCAGCAGCCCCGGGACACTCCGCCGGGAGACCCAGTACTTC.

This clonotype turned up a few times. An end of the junction does not agree with germline; a read error may underlie this. The chain recombines TRBV2 with TRBJ2-7; the D gene is possibly TRBD1 (5 bases). The length of the CDR3 is 16 residues. Germline CDR1 and CDR2: SNHLY and FYNNEI. As DNA, the CDR3 is TGTGCCAGCAGCGAAGGGTCGAGACAGAAAACCTACGAGCAGTACTTC. This translates into CASSEGSRQKTYEQYF.

With regard to this clonotype: One end of the junction varies from germline; a read error may be responsible. The chain links TRBV12-3 or TRBV12-4 to TRBJ1-4; D not resolved. This CDR3 has 14 residues. The chain's CDR3 is CASSLKGSYEKRFF. The CDR3 DNA is TGTGCCAGCAGTTTAAAAGGCAGCTATGAAAAACGGTTTTTT.

This clonotype was picked up a small number of times. The chain combines TRBV7-2 with TRBJ2-6, with TRBD2 as a possible D gene (7 bases). There are 18 residues in the CDR3. With 2 bases removed from V and 2 bases from J, the gap between germline ends came to 16 bases. Per the germline V gene, CDR1 is SGHTA and CDR2 is FQGNSA. CDR3 in DNA: TGTGCCAGCAGCTTAAGGATGGGGGGGGGCACTGGGGCCAACGTCCTGACTTTC. It specifies CASSLRMGGGTGANVLTF.

Comment on this clonotype: The germline gene is not matched at one end of the junction; a read error may be the cause. The chain couples TRBV7-2 to TRBJ2-3; tentative D call: TRBD1 (6 bases). The CDR3 covers 16 residues. From germline, CDR1 is SGHTA and CDR2 FQGNSA. The CDR3, as DNA: TGTGCCCGCAGCCTCAGGGGCGGGCCGCTCACAGATACGCAGTATTTT. This encodes CARSLRGGPLTDTQYF. The full variable domain, rest sourced from reference TRBV7-2 and TRBJ2-3, is GAGVSQSPSNKVTEKGKDVELRCDPISGHTALYWYRQSLGQGLEFLIYFQGNSAPDKSGLPSDRFSAERTGGSVSTLTIQRTQQEDSAVYLCARSLRGGPLTDTQYFGPGTRLTVL.

The sample holds a few counts of this clonotype. This chain joins TRBV7-2 and TRBJ2-1; tentative D call: TRBD2 (6 bases). Germline CDR1 and CDR2: SGHTA and FQGNSA. The CDR3 consists of 16 residues. Trimming cost V 5 bases and J 9 bases, with 23 bases left between them. The CDR3 DNA sequence: TGTGCCAGCAGCCTTCAGCGGGTCGAAATGAAGGGTGAGCAGTTCTTC. Translated, it gives CASSLQRVEMKGEQFF.

The V call is TRBV20-1, the J call TRBJ1-1; 7 nucleotides align to TRBD1. V shed 6 bases and J 2 bases; nucleotides not matched to a gene: 15. From germline, CDR1 is DFQATT and CDR2 SNEGSKA (reference sequence). The CDR3 totals 16 residues. This CDR3 reads CSARPQGMIANTEAFF. In nucleotides, the CDR3 is TGCAGTGCCCGCCCACAGGGGATGATAGCCAACACTGAAGCTTTCTTT.

On this clonotype: No conserved phenylalanine or tryptophan ends this CDR3, so it is likely a read error. This sequence joins TRBV25-1 and TRBJ1-2; D gene uncertain. CDR3 length: 13 residues. Germline CDR1 MGHDK, CDR2 SYGVNS. The germline V and J ends were trimmed by 5 bases and 7 bases, with 14 bases remaining between them. The CDR3 loop is CASSSFGEGGYTC. In DNA, the CDR3 is TGTGCCAGCAGTTCGTTTGGGGAGGGTGGCTACACCTGC.

This CDR3 is CSASIGLVAKNIQYF. CDR3 in DNA: TGCAGTGCGTCAATAGGCCTAGTGGCCAAAAACATTCAGTACTTC. The rearrangement links TRBV20-1 to TRBJ2-4, with no clear D. Trimming cost V 6 bases and J 1 base, with 16 bases left between them. Germline CDR1 is DFQATT and CDR2 is SNEGSKA (reference sequence). The CDR3 is made up of 15 amino acids.

There are many counts of this clonotype. This chain connects TRBV12-3 or TRBV12-4 to TRBJ2-7, with 7 nucleotides matching TRBD1. V gave up 6 bases and J gave up 0 bases; unmatched junction bases: 5. This CDR3 contains 14 residues. For the CDR3, the DNA is TGTGCCAGCAGACCCGGACAGGCCTCCTACGAGCAGTACTTC. Translated: CASRPGQASYEQYF.

This clonotype was seen only a few times. This chain joins TRBV24-1 and TRBJ2-7; D is possibly TRBD2 (5 bases). The CDR3 extends over 13 amino acids. Per germline, CDR1 KGHDR and CDR2 SFDVKD. The V gene lost 5 bases and the J gene lost 4 bases, with 11 bases spanning the gap. This CDR3 is CATSAGGRYEQYF. CDR3 in DNA: TGTGCCACCAGTGCCGGCGGGCGATACGAGCAGTACTTC.

This chain links TRBV2 with TRBJ1-6; no reliable D call. Trimming took 5 bases from V and 5 from J, leaving 7 bases between them. Germline lookup yields CDR1 SNHLY and CDR2 FYNNEI. CDR3 length equals 13 residues. This CDR3 reads CASSRENNSPLHF. CDR3 in DNA: TGTGCCAGCAGTCGGGAGAATAATTCACCCCTCCACTTT.

This rearrangement joins TRBV2 to TRBJ2-1; 8 nucleotides agree with TRBD1. The V and J ends lost 5 bases and 4 bases, in that order; junction bases with no gene match: 7. Germline V gives CDR1 SNHLY, CDR2 FYNNEI. CDR3 length equals 15 residues. Written as DNA, the CDR3 is TGTGCCAGCAGTACGGACAGGGCGGGATACAATGAGCAGTTCTTC. Its protein is CASSTDRAGYNEQFF. Complete variable domain (other parts from reference TRBV2 and TRBJ2-1): EPEVTQTPSHQVTQMGQEVILRCVPISNHLYFYWYRQILGQKVEFLVSFYNNEISEKSEIFDDQFSVERPDGSNFTLKIRSTKLEDSAMYFCASSTDRAGYNEQFFGPGTRLTVL.

This clonotype has ten or more counts. The chain couples TRBV28 to TRBJ2-1; D gene unclear. The CDR3 is made up of 16 amino acids. Germline V CDR1 and CDR2: MDHEN, SYDVKM. Trimming took 7 bases from V and 1 from J, leaving 17 bases between them. The CDR3 is CASISPGRHSYNEQFF. The CDR3, as DNA: TGTGCCAGCATTTCCCCTGGGCGGCATTCCTACAATGAGCAGTTCTTC.

The chain links TRBV10-3 to TRBJ2-1, with 10 bases fitting TRBD1. CDR1 ENHRY and CDR2 SYGVKD come from the germline V gene. The CDR3 length is 15 residues. Trimming removed 2 bases from V and 4 bases from J; junction bases left unmatched: 2. The CDR3, as DNA: TGTGCCATCAGTGAGGGGGGACAGGGGTACAATGAGCAGTTCTTC. It yields the protein CAISEGGQGYNEQFF.

As DNA, the CDR3 is TGTGCCAGCAGTGGCGCAGGGGACAGTGGTGGGACCCAGTACTTC. The encoded protein is CASSGAGDSGGTQYF. The chain combines TRBV2 with TRBJ2-5, with 7 bases that match TRBD1. The V segment lost 4 bases and the J segment 7 bases; nucleotides outside the gene matches: 12. The V gene's germline CDR1 is SNHLY and CDR2 FYNNEI. The CDR3 is 15 amino acids.

This clonotype occurred a few times. CDR3 amino acids: CSALKRREKQYF. Written as DNA, the CDR3 is TGCAGCGCTCTCAAGAGGCGCGAGAAGCAGTACTTC. The chain uses TRBV29-1 and TRBJ2-7; D not resolved. Trimming took 7 bases from V and 8 from J, leaving 18 bases between them. The germline V gene has CDR1 SQVTM and CDR2 ANQGSEA. The CDR3 has 12 residues.

CDR3 sequence: CASSEGQGEPKLFF. The CDR3 nucleotides read TGTGCCAGCAGCGAAGGACAGGGTGAGCCAAAACTGTTTTTT. The gene calls are TRBV5-5 and TRBJ1-4; TRBD1 aligns across 8 bases. CDR3 length: 14 residues. The V and J ends lost 4 bases and 10 bases, in that order; junction bases with no gene match: 9. Per the germline V gene, CDR1 is SGHKS and CDR2 is YYEKEE (reference sequence). The entire variable domain, with the rest obtained from reference TRBV5-5 and TRBJ1-4, is as follows: DAGVTQSPTHLIKTRGQQVTLRCSPISGHKSVSWYQQVLGQGPQFIFQYYEKEERGRGNFPDRFSARQFPNYSSELNVNALLLGDSALYLCASSEGQGEPKLFFGSGTQLSVL.

The chain couples TRBV18 to TRBJ1-3; no clear D. Germline lookup yields CDR1 KGHSH and CDR2 LQKENI. The length of the CDR3 is 14 residues. Trimming took 4 bases from V and 4 from J, leaving 11 bases between them. CDR3 nucleotides: TGTGCCAGCTCACAGGGTAGCGGCGGAAACACCATATATTTT. Protein product: CASSQGSGGNTIYF.

V usage is TRBV20-1 and J usage is TRBJ1-2; 7 bases fit TRBD1. The CDR3 covers 13 residues. Trimming removed 1 base from V and 8 bases from J; junction bases left unmatched: 7. Germline V CDR1 and CDR2: DFQATT, SNEGSKA (reference sequence). In DNA form, the CDR3 reads TGCAGTGCTAGAGGAAGCAGGGGGGGCGGCTACACCTTC. This gives the protein CSARGSRGGGYTF.